The 12 T cell receptor beta chains in this list originate from one sample, sequenced in a study of blood T cell repertoires in COVID-19. The repertoire was sequenced with immunoSEQ multiplex PCR; TCRdb's copy has only in-frame clones and lacks some. In the table there are about 80,000 clones, roughly 80% of which are singletons. Sample: peripheral blood. Receptor source: a man at least 80 years old with acute or convalescent COVID-19.

The rearrangement uses TRBV7-3 and TRBJ2-5, with 8 bases that match TRBD2. CDR1 SGHTA and CDR2 FQGTGA come from the germline V gene. The CDR3 loop spans 16 amino acids. J lost 5 bases, V lost 2 bases, and 10 bases had no gene match. CDR3 loop: CASSLSRGGGLETQYF. In nucleotides, the CDR3 is TGTGCCAGCAGCTTATCGCGTGGCGGGGGGTTGGAGACCCAGTACTTC.

The rearrangement links TRBV5-1 to TRBJ2-5; 13 nucleotides line up with TRBD2. The trim removed 3 bases at V and 5 bases at J, leaving 10 bases unmatched. The CDR3 consists of 17 residues. CDR1 is SGHRS, CDR2 YFSETQ, per germline. The CDR3 nucleotides are TGCGCCAGCAGCTCTACCGGGACTAGCGGGGAGGGGGAGACCCAGTACTTC. This translates into CASSSTGTSGEGETQYF.

The rearrangement uses TRBV19 and TRBJ2-7; D is unclear. V lost 5 bases and J lost 4, with 6 bases in between. Germline values: CDR1 LNHDA, CDR2 SQIVND (reference sequence). The CDR3 has 11 amino acids. The DNA of the CDR3 is TGTGCCAGTAGTTCTTATTACGAGCAGTACTTC. Amino acids: CASSSYYEQYF.

The chain recombines TRBV5-1 with TRBJ1-6; D remains ambiguous. The CDR3 runs 15 residues. Germline loops: CDR1 SGHRS, CDR2 YFSETQ. With 2 bases removed from V and 9 bases from J, the gap between germline ends came to 15 bases. CDR3 sequence: CASSFSSGEGSPLHF. The CDR3 DNA reads TGCGCCAGCAGCTTCTCGTCTGGGGAGGGTTCACCCCTCCACTTT.

Note on this clone: This sample includes further DNA sequences coding for the same CDR3. The chain is built from TRBV3-1 (or the pseudogene TRBV3-2) and TRBJ1-5, with TRBD1 matching 7 bases. The germline CDR1 and CDR2 sequences are LGHDT and YNNKEL (reference sequence). V gave up 4 bases and J gave up 3 bases; unmatched junction bases: 3. This CDR3 is built from 14 residues. The CDR3 DNA is TGTGCCAGCAGCCCAACAGGGGTCAATCAGCCCCAGCATTTT. It specifies CASSPTGVNQPQHF.

The chain joins TRBV5-1 to TRBJ1-1, with a possible D match to TRBD1 (5 bases). Trimming stripped 2 bases from V and 5 bases from J, with 16 bases between. The CDR3 has 15 residues. CDR1 and CDR2 (germline): SGHRS, YFSETQ. CDR3 nucleotide sequence: TGCGCCAGCAGCTTTAGGGGTACGGAGGGGACTGAAGCTTTCTTT. Protein sequence: CASSFRGTEGTEAFF.

In its sample, this clone was seen once. The CDR3 DNA follows: TGTGCCAGCAGCTTATTAGCCAGCCAAGAGACCCAGTACTTC. Amino acids: CASSLLASQETQYF. This chain connects TRBV7-9 to TRBJ2-5; D call uncertain. The germline V and J ends were trimmed by 2 bases and 1 base, with 8 bases remaining between them. The CDR3 spans 14 residues. Germline lookup yields CDR1 SEHNR and CDR2 FQNEAQ (reference sequence).

V gene TRBV5-1 combines with J gene TRBJ2-1; 7 bases match TRBD1. J was trimmed by 1 base and V by 6 bases; bases with no gene match: 4. The CDR3 sequence is 14 residues long. The germline CDR1 and CDR2 sequences are SGHRS and YFSETQ. The chain's CDR3 is CASTDRDSYNEQFF. The CDR3 DNA reads TGCGCCAGCACCGACAGGGATTCCTACAATGAGCAGTTCTTC.

The gene calls are TRBV29-1 and TRBJ1-2; D gene unclear. This CDR3 has 12 amino acids. Germline CDR1 reads SQVTM; CDR2 reads ANQGSEA. V was cut by 4 bases and J by 4 bases, with 10 bases left in between. This CDR3 is CSVARSSYGYTF. DNA of the CDR3: TGCAGCGTTGCAAGGAGCAGCTATGGCTACACCTTC.

This clone was seen a few times. The chain has TRBV3-1 (or the pseudogene TRBV3-2) and TRBJ2-3; 9 bases align to TRBD1. This CDR3 contains 17 residues. CDR1 is LGHDT and CDR2 is YNNKEL in the germline V gene (reference sequence). The J segment lost 2 bases and the V segment lost 4 bases, leaving 10 bases of the junction unmatched. This chain's CDR3 is CASSPSTGQGYTDTQYF. CDR3 bases: TGTGCCAGCAGCCCATCGACCGGACAGGGGTACACAGATACGCAGTATTTT.

The V gene is TRBV7-9, the J gene TRBJ1-5, with D tentatively TRBD1 (5 bases). V lost 1 base, J lost 9 bases, and 13 bases lay in between. Germline-derived CDR1 and CDR2 are SEHNR and FQNEAQ (reference sequence). The CDR3 spans 14 residues. CDR3 DNA sequence: TGTGCCAGCAGCTTAGTAGGCAGGGATACGCCCCAGCATTTT. It translates to CASSLVGRDTPQHF.

The V and J genes are TRBV6-1 and TRBJ1-2; TRBD1 agrees at 9 bases. This CDR3 has 18 residues. Trimming took 5 bases from V and 6 from J; bases not matched to a gene: 19. CDR1 is MNHNS, CDR2 SASEGT, per germline. CDR3: CASSKGQGPGLRTNGYTF. DNA for the CDR3: TGTGCCAGCAGTAAAGGACAGGGGCCAGGATTACGGACTAATGGCTACACCTTC.